These 32 T cell receptor beta chains share one sample of origin, sequenced in a study of beta chain features in type 1 diabetes (dated by TCRdb to about 2018). The method behind the library was the immunoSEQ multiplex PCR assay. The entire isolated RNA was reverse transcribed using the High Capacity cDNA Reverse Transcription Kit, and thus expressed TCRB transcripts were sequenced. The table was pulled from immuneACCESS by TCRdb, which kept in-frame rearrangements only. Such tables lose some clones; where checked, under half of the loss comes from unresolved V genes, and the rest has no known cause. In this sample the table shows almost 350,000 clones, less than 20% of which occur a single time. The top ten clonotypes cover around 0.044% of the sample. The sample consisted of naive CD4+ T cells from blood. Reading the label with the study, this specimen's cell subset or site is: true naive CD4+ T cells. All receptors come from a young woman in good health.

The chain combines TRBV28 with TRBJ1-1; weak D call: TRBD1 (6 bases). V was clipped by 8 bases and J by 4 bases, with 17 bases between them. Germline CDR1 and CDR2: MDHEN and SYDVKM. The CDR3 contains 14 residues. The CDR3 DNA follows: TGTGCCAGCCTCACAGACAGGATAGGCACTGAAGCTTTCTTT. It codes for CASLTDRIGTEAFF.

This clone appeared a few times. The chain uses TRBV4-1 and TRBJ2-7, with 11 bases matching TRBD2. Per germline, CDR1 MGHRA and CDR2 YSYEKL. V shed 1 base, J shed 4 bases, and the junction held 6 bases outside the gene matches. The CDR3 consists of 16 residues. DNA of the CDR3: TGCGCCAGCAGCCAAGGCATACTAGCGGGAGTGTACGAGCAGTACTTC. The encoded protein is CASSQGILAGVYEQYF.

The V call is TRBV7-2, the J call TRBJ2-7; D uncertain. Trimming pared 3 bases from V and 3 bases from J, leaving 9 bases between. CDR3 length: 13 amino acids. Germline CDR1 is SGHTA and CDR2 is FQGNSA. In nucleotides, the CDR3 is TGTGCCAGCAGCTTCGTTGAGCGCTACGAGCAGTACTTC. This encodes CASSFVERYEQYF.

This clone occurred a few times. One end of the junction is discordant with germline, which a read error may explain. The chain combines TRBV7-9 with TRBJ2-7, with D unclear. The V gene's germline CDR1 is SEHNR and CDR2 FQNEAQ (reference sequence). The CDR3 totals 13 residues. The DNA of the CDR3 is TGTGCCAGCAGTTTAGACGGTCTGTACGAGCAGTACTTC. Translation gives CASSLDGLYEQYF. Together with reference TRBV7-9 and TRBJ2-7, the CDR3 gives the full variable domain: DTGVSQNPRHKITKRGQNVTFRCDPISEHNRLYWYRQTLGQGPEFLTYFQNEAQLEKSRLLSDRFSAERPKGSFSTLEIQRTEQGDSAMYLCASSLDGLYEQYFGPGTRLTVT.

The gene calls are TRBV2 and TRBJ2-7, with D unclear. The CDR3 totals 16 residues. Deletions cut 6 bases from V and 5 bases from J, with 23 bases between. Looked up from germline, CDR1 is SNHLY and CDR2 is FYNNEI. The CDR3 spells CASRPRRVKGVHEQYF. The CDR3, as DNA: TGTGCCAGCAGACCCCGCCGGGTTAAAGGAGTCCACGAGCAGTACTTC.

The chain uses TRBV10-3 and TRBJ2-1; TRBD2 matches 15 bases. In germline, CDR1 is ENHRY, CDR2 SYGVKD. CDR3 size: 15 residues. V dropped 6 bases and J dropped 8; count of bases not matched to a gene: 5. The CDR3: CAIRARTSGRDEQFF. The CDR3 nucleotides read TGTGCCATCAGGGCCAGGACTAGCGGGAGGGATGAGCAGTTCTTC.

CDR3 coding DNA: TGTGCCACTAGGGTTGAGGACACTCGCGGCTACACCTTC. Translating gives CATRVEDTRGYTF. J is TRBJ1-2 and V is TRBV2, with D perhaps matching TRBD1 (5 bases). Trimming took 10 bases from V and 8 from J, leaving 20 bases between them. This CDR3 has 13 residues. Germline V gene lookup returns CDR1 SNHLY and CDR2 FYNNEI.

This clone has only a few counts. The chain employs TRBV7-2 and TRBJ2-3, with a weak D call TRBD2 (6 bases). Trimming took off 5 bases at V and 2 bases at J, with 17 bases between the two ends. The CDR3 sequence is 16 residues long. Germline V gene lookup returns CDR1 SGHTA and CDR2 FQGNSA. The CDR3 DNA reads as TGTGCCAGCAGCCCCCAGAGCGGGCGAGCCACAGATACGCAGTATTTT. Translation: CASSPQSGRATDTQYF.

The V gene is TRBV30, the J gene TRBJ2-7; D is possibly TRBD2 (7 bases). The CDR3 spans 16 residues. The germline V gene encodes CDR1 GTSNPN and CDR2 SVGIG (reference sequence). Trimming shortened V by 1 base and J by 2 bases, and 18 bases separated the two germline ends. The DNA of the CDR3 is TGTGCCTGGAGTGCCCCGGTGGGGGGGCAGACCTACGAGCAGTACTTC. Translated: CAWSAPVGGQTYEQYF.

This rearrangement joins TRBV5-1 to TRBJ2-1; the match to TRBD1 covers 7 bases. V was pared by 3 bases and J by 3 bases, with 3 bases of the junction left unmatched. Germline CDR1 SGHRS, CDR2 YFSETQ. The CDR3 is made up of 14 amino acids. The CDR3 sequence is CASSSGTVYNEQFF. DNA of the CDR3: TGCGCCAGCAGCTCCGGGACAGTCTACAATGAGCAGTTCTTC.

The CDR3 spells CASSSLSRGFPTDTQYF. The CDR3 DNA reads TGTGCCAGCAGCTCCTTATCGCGGGGATTTCCCACAGATACGCAGTATTTT. This rearrangement joins TRBV7-9 to TRBJ2-3, with TRBD2 as a possible D gene (6 bases). Trimming took off 4 bases at V and 2 bases at J, with 19 bases between the two ends. The CDR3 runs to 17 residues. CDR1 SEHNR and CDR2 FQNEAQ come from the germline V gene (reference sequence).

The chain is built from TRBV5-1 and TRBJ2-5; the D is unclear. Between the trimmed V and J ends, which lost 3 bases and 4 bases, there was a span of 4 bases. Germline lookup yields CDR1 SGHRS and CDR2 YFSETQ. The CDR3 covers 11 residues. This CDR3 reads CASSSLETQYF. The CDR3 DNA reads TGCGCCAGCAGCTCCTTAGAGACCCAGTACTTC.

In DNA, the CDR3 is TGCAGCGTTGAAGACCGGGGTGGCTACACCTTC. As protein: CSVEDRGGYTF. The V gene is TRBV29-1, the J gene TRBJ1-2; the D is unclear. The CDR3 sequence is 11 residues long. Germline V gene data show CDR1 as SQVTM and CDR2 as ANQGSEA. The V end lost 0 bases, the J end lost 7 bases, and 6 bases lay between the germline ends.

This clone was picked up a small number of times. The V and J genes are TRBV9 and TRBJ2-7; TRBD1 matches 10 bases. The CDR3 is made up of 17 amino acids. The trim removed 0 bases at V and 4 bases at J, leaving 10 bases unmatched. Germline CDR1 is SGDLS and CDR2 is YYNGEE. CDR3 sequence reads: CASSVGAAGTGVYEQYF. DNA of the CDR3: TGTGCCAGCAGCGTAGGGGCGGCGGGGACAGGGGTATACGAGCAGTACTTC.

This chain uses TRBV4-1 with TRBJ1-5; 12 nucleotides agree with TRBD1. CDR3 length: 16 residues. Unmatched junction bases numbered 4, after V lost 4 bases and J lost 3 bases. Germline lookup yields CDR1 MGHRA and CDR2 YSYEKL. DNA of the CDR3: TGCGCCAGCAGCCCCGGGACAGGGGGCGTCAATCAGCCCCAGCATTTT. It specifies CASSPGTGGVNQPQHF.

This clone was seen a handful of times. The chain combines TRBV5-6 with TRBJ2-1; 9 bases are shared with TRBD2. The J segment lost 1 base and the V segment lost 4 bases, leaving 3 bases of the junction unmatched. The germline V gene has CDR1 SGHDT and CDR2 YYEEEE. CDR3 length equals 15 residues. CDR3 sequence: CASSHSGRSYNEQFF. The CDR3 bases are TGTGCCAGCAGCCACAGCGGGAGGTCCTACAATGAGCAGTTCTTC.

The rearrangement uses TRBV20-1 and TRBJ2-1, with D possibly TRBD2 on 6 matching bases. The CDR3 consists of 11 residues. Germline V CDR1 and CDR2: DFQATT, SNEGSKA (reference sequence). V was trimmed by 3 bases and J by 7 bases, leaving 7 bases between them. CDR3 residues: CSASGGNEQFF. CDR3 nucleotide sequence: TGCAGTGCTAGCGGAGGGAATGAGCAGTTCTTC.

This clone was recorded a few times. This rearrangement joins TRBV5-1 to TRBJ1-1; D remains ambiguous. The V end lost 2 bases, the J end lost 0 bases, and 8 bases lay between the germline ends. CDR1 is SGHRS, CDR2 YFSETQ, per germline. This CDR3 spans 14 amino acids. The CDR3 protein is CASSFGGVNTEAFF. CDR3 nucleotide sequence: TGCGCCAGCAGCTTTGGAGGCGTGAACACTGAAGCTTTCTTT.

In its sample, this clone was seen a few times. V and J are TRBV5-1 and TRBJ2-7; 9 bases are shared with TRBD2. This CDR3 comprises 15 residues. Per the germline V gene, CDR1 is SGHRS and CDR2 is YFSETQ. The J segment lost 2 bases and the V segment lost 4 bases, leaving 7 bases of the junction unmatched. CDR3 residues: CASSLRTSVPYEQYF. The CDR3 bases are TGCGCCAGCAGCCTGAGGACTAGCGTACCCTACGAGCAGTACTTC.

V gene TRBV7-2 combines with J gene TRBJ2-1, with D possibly matching TRBD2 (5 bases). With 6 bases removed from V and 0 bases from J, the gap between germline ends came to 12 bases. The CDR3 runs to 15 residues. In germline, CDR1 is SGHTA, CDR2 FQGNSA. The CDR3 DNA reads as TGTGCCAGCAGATCAGATCGGGGCTCCTACAATGAGCAGTTCTTC. Its protein is CASRSDRGSYNEQFF.

This clone has a handful of counts. The chain recombines TRBV29-1 with TRBJ1-5; D is uncertain. Trimming stripped 4 bases from V and 0 bases from J, with 7 bases between. Germline V gene sequence: CDR1 SQVTM, CDR2 ANQGSEA. The length of the CDR3 is 13 residues. In DNA form, the CDR3 reads TGCAGCGTTGCTCAGAATAGCAATCAGCCCCAGCATTTT. Amino acids: CSVAQNSNQPQHF.

This clone was observed a few times. The gene calls are TRBV7-2 and TRBJ2-1; TRBD1 matches at 9 bases. J was trimmed by 15 bases and V by 5 bases; bases with no gene match: 5. Germline loops: CDR1 SGHTA, CDR2 FQGNSA. CDR3 length: 11 residues. This CDR3 reads CASSQLGQGFF. CDR3 DNA: TGTGCCAGCAGCCAACTGGGACAGGGGTTCTTC. Full variable domain (remainder filled in from reference TRBV7-2 and TRBJ2-1): GAGVSQSPSNKVTEKGKDVELRCDPISGHTALYWYRQSLGQGLEFLIYFQGNSAPDKSGLPSDRFSAERTGGSVSTLTIQRTQQEDSAVYLCASSQLGQGFFGPGTRLTVL.

The chain uses TRBV6-5 and TRBJ2-3; possible D gene TRBD2, 6 bases. V dropped 2 bases and J dropped 5 bases, with 11 bases sitting between them. CDR1 is MNHEY, CDR2 SVGAGI, per germline. The CDR3 runs 14 residues. For the CDR3, the DNA is TGTGCCAGCAGTTACCACTCGCGGGAAGATACGCAGTATTTT. Its protein product is CASSYHSREDTQYF.

V is TRBV19 and J is TRBJ2-7; tentative D call: TRBD1 (5 bases). Trimming shortened V by 3 bases and J by 5 bases, and 11 bases separated the two germline ends. The germline V gene encodes CDR1 LNHDA and CDR2 SQIVND (reference sequence). The CDR3 runs 13 residues. In DNA, the CDR3 is TGTGCCAGTAGTATTCCGCAGGGTAACGAGCAGTACTTC. This encodes CASSIPQGNEQYF.

This clone appeared a few times. This chain links TRBV30 with TRBJ1-5; tentative D call: TRBD1 (5 bases). The CDR3 consists of 13 residues. Trimming stripped 3 bases from V and 6 bases from J, with 12 bases between. CDR1 GTSNPN and CDR2 SVGIG come from the germline V gene (reference sequence). In nucleotides, the CDR3 is TGTGCCTGGAGCCCAGGGCGAGCTCAGCCCCAGCATTTT. Protein: CAWSPGRAQPQHF.

This clone was seen only a few times. Here the CDR3 reads CASSPDREKSGGDTDTQYF. The CDR3, as DNA: TGCGCCAGCAGCCCCGACAGAGAAAAAAGCGGGGGGGACACAGATACGCAGTATTTT. This rearrangement joins TRBV4-1 to TRBJ2-3, with 10 bases that match TRBD2. The CDR3 consists of 19 residues. Germline lookup yields CDR1 MGHRA and CDR2 YSYEKL. Germline trimming cut 4 bases from V and 2 bases from J; bases unmatched to any gene: 15.

This sequence joins TRBV10-2 and TRBJ2-7; TRBD2 is a possible D gene (5 bases). CDR1 WSHSY and CDR2 SAAADI come from the germline V gene. Trimming took off 6 bases at V and 0 bases at J, with 12 bases between the two ends. CDR3 length: 14 residues. The CDR3 DNA is TGCGCCAGCAGGAGGGCCCCGAGCTCCTACGAGCAGTACTTC. It encodes CASRRAPSSYEQYF.

This clone has only a few counts. The chain uses TRBV29-1 and TRBJ2-3; 8 bases agree with TRBD2. This CDR3 has 15 amino acids. Germline V gene data show CDR1 as SQVTM and CDR2 as ANQGSEA. The J segment lost 0 bases and the V segment lost 1 base, leaving 3 bases of the junction unmatched. Here the CDR3 DNA reads TGCAGCGTTGAAGTAGGGACTAGTAGCACAGATACGCAGTATTTT. Its protein is CSVEVGTSSTDTQYF.

This clone was picked up a small number of times. This chain connects TRBV27 to TRBJ2-7; D might be TRBD1 (6 bases). Germline CDR1 and CDR2: MNHEY and SMNVEV (reference sequence). This CDR3 is built from 14 residues. Trimming removed 2 bases at V and 5 bases at J, with 13 bases between. The CDR3 sequence: CASSLEGVLDEQYF. The CDR3 bases are TGTGCCAGCAGTTTAGAGGGGGTCCTTGACGAGCAGTACTTC.

The CDR3 is CASGLVPGVQETQYF. CDR3 DNA sequence: TGTGCTAGTGGTTTGGTACCGGGGGTTCAAGAGACCCAGTACTTC. V is TRBV12-5 and J is TRBJ2-5; a weak D match, TRBD2 (6 bases). The CDR3 is 15 amino acids. CDR1 is LGHNT and CDR2 is FRNRAP in the germline V gene. V was shortened by 0 bases and J by 2 bases, with 10 bases between the two germline ends.

This chain links TRBV18 with TRBJ1-2; no firm D call. The CDR3 loop spans 14 amino acids. Germline V gene data show CDR1 as KGHSH and CDR2 as LQKENI. Trimming pared 5 bases from V and 0 bases from J, leaving 10 bases between. CDR3 nucleotide sequence: TGTGCCAGCTCATCGGAGCGAGCTAACTATGGCTACACCTTC. Protein sequence: CASSSERANYGYTF.

This clone was counted between two and nine times. The V and J genes are TRBV4-2 and TRBJ2-2, with TRBD1 matching 7 bases. Germline assignment: CDR1 LGHNA and CDR2 YNFKEQ. J was trimmed by 5 bases and V by 3 bases; bases with no gene match: 12. The CDR3 is made up of 17 amino acids. The CDR3 region is CASSHATGIPRTGELFF. CDR3 nucleotide sequence: TGTGCCAGCAGCCACGCGACAGGGATTCCAAGGACCGGGGAGCTGTTTTTT.